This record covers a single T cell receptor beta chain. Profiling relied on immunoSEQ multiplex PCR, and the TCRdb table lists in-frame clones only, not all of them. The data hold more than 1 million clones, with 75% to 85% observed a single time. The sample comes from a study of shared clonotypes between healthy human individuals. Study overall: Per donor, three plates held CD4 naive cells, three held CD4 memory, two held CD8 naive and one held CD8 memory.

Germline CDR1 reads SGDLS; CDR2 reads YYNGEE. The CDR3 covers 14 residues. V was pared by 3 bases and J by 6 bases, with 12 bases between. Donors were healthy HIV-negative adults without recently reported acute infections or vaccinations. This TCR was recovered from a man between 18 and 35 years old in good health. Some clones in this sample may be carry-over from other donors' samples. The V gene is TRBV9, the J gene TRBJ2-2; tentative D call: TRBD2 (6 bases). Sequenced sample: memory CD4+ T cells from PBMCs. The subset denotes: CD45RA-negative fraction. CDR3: CASSGNTGAGELFF. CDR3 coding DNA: TGTGCCAGCAGCGGAAATACGGGGGCCGGGGAGCTGTTTTTT.